The 28 T cell receptor beta chains in this list originate from one sample, sequenced in a study of CD8+ T cells in alopecia areata. The sequencing template was cDNA reverse transcribed from extracted RNA. TCRdb's table, derived via immunoSEQ multiplex PCR, lists solely in-frame clones and lacks some. The sample consists of approximately 100,000 clones, roughly 53% of them appearing once. Sequenced: CD4+ T cells sorted from blood. These receptors were taken from a human donor in good health.

The chain uses TRBV2 and TRBJ1-5; D is unresolved. V lost 4 bases to trimming and J lost 0 bases, with 13 bases between them. Germline V CDR1 and CDR2: SNHLY, FYNNEI. The length of the CDR3 is 16 residues. CDR3 sequence (DNA): TGTGCCAGCAGTGCGATATACGGTTATAGCAATCAGCCCCAGCATTTT. Protein product: CASSAIYGYSNQPQHF.

The CDR3 is CASSLRRGTLNTEAFF. DNA of the CDR3: TGCGCCAGCAGCCTCCGAAGGGGGACTTTAAACACTGAAGCTTTCTTT. V and J are TRBV4-3 and TRBJ1-1, with a tentative D call TRBD1 (6 bases). The CDR3 runs 16 residues. In germline, CDR1 is LGHNA, CDR2 YSLEER. Trimming cost V 4 bases and J 2 bases, with 17 bases left between them.

The chain employs TRBV30 and TRBJ1-1; D is unresolved. There are 8 residues in the CDR3. Trimming took off 4 bases at V and 6 bases at J, with 0 bases between the two ends. CDR1 is GTSNPN and CDR2 is SVGIG in the germline V gene (reference sequence). The chain's CDR3 is CAWTEAFF. The CDR3 DNA sequence: TGTGCCTGGACTGAAGCTTTCTTT.

This chain links TRBV5-6 with TRBJ2-7; unclear D gene. The CDR3 runs to 14 residues. Trimming removed 2 bases at V and 3 bases at J, with 12 bases between. CDR1 is SGHDT and CDR2 is YYEEEE in the germline V gene. DNA for the CDR3: TGTGCCAGCAGCTTAGTGGGCGAGAACTACGAGCAGTACTTC. Encoded protein: CASSLVGENYEQYF.

The chain is built from TRBV7-9 and TRBJ2-7; no firm D call. This CDR3 region has 12 residues. The V gene lost 4 bases and the J gene lost 0 bases, with 4 bases spanning the gap. The germline CDR1 and CDR2 sequences are SEHNR and FQNEAQ (reference sequence). The CDR3 reads CASSSFSYEQYF. For the CDR3, the DNA is TGTGCCAGCAGCTCCTTCTCCTACGAGCAGTACTTC.

The chain recombines TRBV29-1 with TRBJ1-3; D unclear. This CDR3 has 14 amino acids. Germline values: CDR1 SQVTM, CDR2 ANQGSEA. Between the trimmed V and J ends, which lost 1 base and 0 bases, there was a span of 7 bases. The CDR3 nucleotides are TGCAGCGTTGAAGGCAGCACCTCTGGAAACACCATATATTTT. Its protein product is CSVEGSTSGNTIYF.

This clone occurred a few times. The chain is built from TRBV30 and TRBJ2-1; TRBD1 aligns across 7 bases. With V trimmed by 1 base and J by 6 bases, 9 bases remained unmatched. Per the germline V gene, CDR1 is GTSNPN and CDR2 is SVGIG (reference sequence). The CDR3 consists of 15 residues. For the CDR3, the DNA is TGTGCCTGGAGTGAGTTTAGGGGGCTGGGCAATGAGCAGTTCTTC. It is translated as CAWSEFRGLGNEQFF.

The chain is built from TRBV7-9 and TRBJ2-3; no clear D gene. This CDR3 spans 11 amino acids. Trimming cost V 7 bases and J 6 bases, with 8 bases left between them. Germline loops: CDR1 SEHNR, CDR2 FQNEAQ (reference sequence). CDR3 amino acids: CASTPIDTQYF. CDR3 DNA: TGTGCCAGCACCCCGATCGATACGCAGTATTTT.

As regards this clone: This may be a read error: a much more frequent sequence differs by one nucleotide. The chain links TRBV4-2 to TRBJ2-1; D unresolved. In germline, CDR1 is LGHNA, CDR2 YNFKEQ. This CDR3 is 11 amino acids long. The CDR3 DNA sequence: TGTGCCAGCAGCTCCCACAATGAGCAGTTCTTC. It codes for CASSSHNEQFF.

The chain uses TRBV9 and TRBJ2-3; D is undetermined. The CDR3 has 13 amino acids. Trimming shortened V by 1 base and J by 3 bases, and 6 bases separated the two germline ends. Germline V gene lookup returns CDR1 SGDLS and CDR2 YYNGEE. The CDR3 region has the DNA TGTGCCAGCAGCGTACCGATGACAGATACGCAGTATTTT. Protein sequence: CASSVPMTDTQYF. The full variable domain, rest sourced from reference TRBV9 and TRBJ2-3, is DSGVTQTPKHLITATGQRVTLRCSPRSGDLSVYWYQQSLDQGLQFLIQYYNGEERAKGNILERFSAQQFPDLHSELNLSSLELGDSALYFCASSVPMTDTQYFGPGTRLTVL.

There are a few counts of this clone. This chain uses TRBV5-1 with TRBJ2-5, with no clear D. Germline V gene data show CDR1 as SGHRS and CDR2 as YFSETQ. The CDR3 runs to 14 residues. Trimming took 4 bases from V and 2 from J, leaving 12 bases between them. The CDR3 protein is CASSTVTFQETQYF. In DNA form, the CDR3 reads TGCGCCAGCAGCACTGTGACATTTCAAGAGACCCAGTACTTC. Supplemented by reference TRBV5-1 and TRBJ2-5, the full variable domain reads KAGVTQTPRYLIKTRGQQVTLSCSPISGHRSVSWYQQTPGQGLQFLFEYFSETQRNKGNFPGRFSGRQFSNSRSEMNVSTLELGDSALYLCASSTVTFQETQYFGPGTRLLVL.

The chain joins TRBV19 to TRBJ1-1, with 7 bases fitting TRBD1. Germline V gives CDR1 LNHDA, CDR2 SQIVND (reference sequence). This CDR3 region has 14 residues. V lost 2 bases and J lost 4; bases outside the gene matches: 4. CDR3 region: CASSIQGGVTEAFF. DNA for the CDR3: TGTGCCAGTAGTATACAGGGGGGCGTCACTGAAGCTTTCTTT.

The rearrangement links TRBV11-2 to TRBJ1-3; D unresolved. The V end was cut by 6 bases, the J end by 1 base, with 10 bases between. The CDR3 is 14 amino acids. Germline V gives CDR1 SGHAT, CDR2 FQNNGV. The CDR3 sequence is CASSEGWSGNTIYF. For the CDR3, the DNA is TGTGCCAGCAGTGAGGGTTGGTCTGGAAACACCATATATTTT.

The chain couples TRBV5-4 to TRBJ1-1; 8 bases line up with TRBD1. V shed 4 bases and J 4 bases; nucleotides not matched to a gene: 6. Germline values: CDR1 SGHNT, CDR2 YYREEE (reference sequence). The CDR3 has 14 residues. CDR3 coding DNA: TGTGCCAGCAGCAACGGACAGGGAGGCACTGAAGCTTTCTTT. Translated, it gives CASSNGQGGTEAFF.

The rearrangement uses TRBV5-1 and TRBJ2-2; the D is unclear. The CDR3 covers 13 residues. The germline V and J ends were trimmed by 0 bases and 5 bases, with 5 bases remaining between them. Germline V CDR1 and CDR2: SGHRS, YFSETQ. CDR3 DNA: TGCGCCAGCAGCTTGGAACAGACCGGGGAGCTGTTTTTT. Its protein product is CASSLEQTGELFF.

This clone was seen more than once but under ten times. The chain recombines TRBV25-1 with TRBJ2-3; the match to TRBD2 covers 10 bases. Germline CDR1 reads MGHDK; CDR2 reads SYGVNS. This CDR3 has 17 amino acids. Losses at the gene ends were 1 base for V and 4 bases for J; bases not matched to a gene: 8. In nucleotides, the CDR3 is TGTGCCAGCAGTGAATCGACGGGAGCGGGGGGGCCAGATACGCAGTATTTT. This sequence encodes CASSESTGAGGPDTQYF.

The chain combines TRBV6-6 with TRBJ1-6, with D unclear. CDR1 is MNHNY, CDR2 SVGAGI, per germline (reference sequence). The V and J ends lost 6 bases and 7 bases respectively, with 7 bases between them. The CDR3 runs 12 residues. DNA of the CDR3: TGTGCCAGCAGGGGGTTCAATTCACCCCTCCACTTT. Amino acid sequence: CASRGFNSPLHF.

V usage is TRBV29-1 and J usage is TRBJ2-4, with TRBD1 matching over 7 bases. The CDR3 spans 12 residues. Losses at the gene ends were 6 bases for V and 8 bases for J; bases not matched to a gene: 7. The V gene's germline CDR1 is SQVTM and CDR2 ANQGSEA. The CDR3 region is CSVSDRVDIQYF. The CDR3 DNA follows: TGCAGCGTCAGCGACAGGGTAGACATTCAGTACTTC.

The gene calls are TRBV7-2 and TRBJ2-1, with 10 bases aligning to TRBD1. CDR3 size: 15 residues. After removal of 5 bases from V and 5 bases from J, the junction contained 6 bases not matched to a gene. CDR1 is SGHTA and CDR2 is FQGNSA in the germline V gene. The CDR3 DNA reads as TGTGCCAGCAGCCCTTGGACAGGGGGTGACAATGAGCAGTTCTTC. Amino acids: CASSPWTGGDNEQFF.

This sequence joins TRBV4-2 and TRBJ2-7; perhaps TRBD1 as D (5 bases). There are 14 residues in the CDR3. Trimming stripped 0 bases from V and 2 bases from J, with 8 bases between. Per germline, CDR1 LGHNA and CDR2 YNFKEQ. CDR3 DNA sequence: TGTGCCAGCAGCCAAGAACTCAGGGCCTACGAGCAGTACTTC. Its translation is CASSQELRAYEQYF.

The chain links TRBV7-2 to TRBJ2-4, with 7 bases lining up with TRBD1. Germline V gene data show CDR1 as SGHTA and CDR2 as FQGNSA. Trimming at V came to 0 bases and at J to 0 bases, leaving 5 bases not matched to a gene. The CDR3 spans 17 residues. CDR3 nucleotide sequence: TGTGCCAGCAGCTTAGCGGGACAGCTACTAGCCAAAAACATTCAGTACTTC. This gives the protein CASSLAGQLLAKNIQYF.

The rearrangement joins TRBV6-1 to TRBJ2-4; D is uncertain. Germline values: CDR1 MNHNS, CDR2 SASEGT. The CDR3 covers 15 residues. The ends were cut back, 2 bases at V and 0 bases at J, with 8 bases in the middle. This CDR3 reads CASSEHIQAKNIQYF. In DNA, the CDR3 is TGTGCCAGCAGTGAACACATACAAGCCAAAAACATTCAGTACTTC.

This clone has just a few counts. V gene TRBV7-9 combines with J gene TRBJ1-3; 7 nucleotides match TRBD1. The trim removed 5 bases at V and 3 bases at J, leaving 7 bases unmatched. This CDR3 is 15 amino acids long. In germline, CDR1 is SEHNR, CDR2 FQNEAQ (reference sequence). CDR3 sequence: CASSPERGLGNTIYF. CDR3 coding DNA: TGTGCCAGCAGCCCCGAAAGGGGGCTTGGAAACACCATATATTTT.

The chain joins TRBV5-1 to TRBJ1-1; the D gene is possibly TRBD1 (5 bases). The V and J ends lost 2 bases and 3 bases respectively, with 11 bases between them. Germline V gene sequence: CDR1 SGHRS, CDR2 YFSETQ. The CDR3 totals 14 residues. The CDR3 DNA reads as TGCGCCAGCAGCTTAGGTGGGGCAGACACTGAAGCTTTCTTT. It specifies CASSLGGADTEAFF.

The CDR3 spells CASSIQGTEAFF. DNA of the CDR3: TGTGCCAGCAGTATACAGGGGACCGAAGCTTTCTTT. V and J are TRBV6-1 and TRBJ1-1, with TRBD1 matching 7 bases. This CDR3 spans 12 amino acids. Germline-derived CDR1 and CDR2 are MNHNS and SASEGT. V shed 5 bases and J 8 bases; nucleotides not matched to a gene: 5.

This clone was seen a handful of times. No conserved phenylalanine or tryptophan ends this CDR3, so it is likely a read error. No DNA is shown, since the ends of the CDR3 on it are uncertain; the CDR3 is the one TCRdb lists. The chain carries TRBV6-1 and TRBJ1-1. CDR1 MNHNS and CDR2 SASEGT come from the germline V gene. The CDR3 is 10 residues long, counting both termini. The CDR3 reads CASSERSVEL.

This clone showed up just a few times. This chain links TRBV30 with TRBJ1-5; D is possibly TRBD1 (5 bases). V dropped 2 bases and J dropped 7 bases, with 18 bases sitting between them. CDR1 is GTSNPN and CDR2 is SVGIG in the germline V gene (reference sequence). This CDR3 has 15 residues. The CDR3 protein is CAWSRQTGGHQPQHF. The CDR3 bases are TGTGCCTGGAGTAGACAGACTGGAGGGCACCAGCCCCAGCATTTT.

Remarks on this clone: Other nucleotide sequences in the sample specify the same CDR3. The gene calls are TRBV7-2 and TRBJ2-5; unclear D gene. V lost 2 bases and J lost 4, with 11 bases in between. The CDR3 runs to 14 residues. Per germline, CDR1 SGHTA and CDR2 FQGNSA. The CDR3: CASSLSGLGETQYF. The CDR3 region has the DNA TGTGCCAGCAGCTTATCTGGGTTAGGAGAGACCCAGTACTTC.